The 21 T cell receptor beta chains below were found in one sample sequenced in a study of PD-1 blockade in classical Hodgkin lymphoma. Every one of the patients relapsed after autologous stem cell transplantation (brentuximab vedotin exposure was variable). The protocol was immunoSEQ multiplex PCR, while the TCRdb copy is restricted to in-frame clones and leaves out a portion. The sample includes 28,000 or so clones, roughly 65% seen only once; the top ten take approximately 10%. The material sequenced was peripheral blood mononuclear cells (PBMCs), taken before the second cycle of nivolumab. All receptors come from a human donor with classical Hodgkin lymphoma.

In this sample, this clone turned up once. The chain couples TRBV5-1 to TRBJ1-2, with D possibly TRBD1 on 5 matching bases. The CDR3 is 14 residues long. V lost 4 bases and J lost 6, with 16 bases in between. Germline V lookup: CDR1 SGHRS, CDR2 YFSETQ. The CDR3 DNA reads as TGCGCCAGCAGCCCCGGTGGGGGGGGGAATGGCTACACCTTC. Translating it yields CASSPGGGGNGYTF.

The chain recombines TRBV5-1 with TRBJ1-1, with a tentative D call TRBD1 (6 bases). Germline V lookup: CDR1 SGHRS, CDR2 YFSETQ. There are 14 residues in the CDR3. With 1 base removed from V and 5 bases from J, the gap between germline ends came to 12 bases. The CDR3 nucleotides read TGCGCCAGCAGCTTGAGAGGGGGGTCGACTGAAGCTTTCTTT. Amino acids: CASSLRGGSTEAFF.

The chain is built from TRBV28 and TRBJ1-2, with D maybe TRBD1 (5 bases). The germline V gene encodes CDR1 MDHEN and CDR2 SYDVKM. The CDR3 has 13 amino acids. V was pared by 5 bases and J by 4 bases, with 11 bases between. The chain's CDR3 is CASSLGGFYGYTF. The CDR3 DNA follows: TGTGCCAGCAGTCTGGGGGGTTTCTATGGCTACACCTTC.

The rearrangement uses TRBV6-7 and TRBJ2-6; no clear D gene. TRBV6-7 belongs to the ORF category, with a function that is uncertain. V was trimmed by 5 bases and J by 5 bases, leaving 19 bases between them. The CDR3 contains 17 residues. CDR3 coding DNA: TGTGCCAGCAGTCATAACTGGCGACAAAGTCGGGCCAACGTCCTGACTTTC. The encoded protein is CASSHNWRQSRANVLTF.

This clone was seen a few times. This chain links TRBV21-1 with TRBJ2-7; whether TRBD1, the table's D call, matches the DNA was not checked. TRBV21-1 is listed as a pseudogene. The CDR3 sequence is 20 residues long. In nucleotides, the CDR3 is TGTGCCAGCAGCCTTCCCCTTGGACAGGGGCGTCTTCCTAGGGATGTTGAGCAGTACTTC. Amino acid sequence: CASSLPLGQGRLPRDVEQYF.

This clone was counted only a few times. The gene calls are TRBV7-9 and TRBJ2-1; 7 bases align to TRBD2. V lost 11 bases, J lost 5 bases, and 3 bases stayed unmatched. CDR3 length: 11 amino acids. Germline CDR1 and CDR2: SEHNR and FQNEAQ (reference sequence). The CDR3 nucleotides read TGTGCCCGGGGGGACCACAATGAGCAGTTCTTC. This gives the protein CARGDHNEQFF.

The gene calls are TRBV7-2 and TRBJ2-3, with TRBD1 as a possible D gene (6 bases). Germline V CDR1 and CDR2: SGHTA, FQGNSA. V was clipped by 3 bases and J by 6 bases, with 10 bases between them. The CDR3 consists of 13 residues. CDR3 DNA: TGTGCCAGCAGCTTCGACAGGACGGATACGCAGTATTTT. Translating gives CASSFDRTDTQYF.

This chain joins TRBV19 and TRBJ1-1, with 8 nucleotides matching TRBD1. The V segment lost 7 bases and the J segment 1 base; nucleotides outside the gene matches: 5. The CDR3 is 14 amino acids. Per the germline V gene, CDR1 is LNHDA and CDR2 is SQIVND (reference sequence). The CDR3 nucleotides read TGTGCCAGTATACGACAGGGGACGAACACTGAAGCTTTCTTT. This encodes CASIRQGTNTEAFF.

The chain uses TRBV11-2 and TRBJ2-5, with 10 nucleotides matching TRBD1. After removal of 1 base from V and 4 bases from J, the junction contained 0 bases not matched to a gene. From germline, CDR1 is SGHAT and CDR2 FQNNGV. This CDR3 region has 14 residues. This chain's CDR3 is CASSLGTGGETQYF. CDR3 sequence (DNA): TGTGCCAGCAGCTTAGGGACAGGGGGAGAGACCCAGTACTTC.

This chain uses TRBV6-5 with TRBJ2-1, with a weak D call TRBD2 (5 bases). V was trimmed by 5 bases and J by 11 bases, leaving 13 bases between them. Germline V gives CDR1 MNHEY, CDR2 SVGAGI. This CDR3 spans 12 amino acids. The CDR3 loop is CASSPGDLKQFF. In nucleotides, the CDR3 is TGTGCCAGCAGTCCCGGGGATCTAAAGCAGTTCTTC.

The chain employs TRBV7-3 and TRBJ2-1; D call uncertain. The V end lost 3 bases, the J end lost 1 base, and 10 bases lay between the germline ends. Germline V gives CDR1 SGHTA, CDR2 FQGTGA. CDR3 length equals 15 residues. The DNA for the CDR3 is TGTGCCAGCAGCTTGGAAAGAGCGTCCTACAATGAGCAGTTCTTC. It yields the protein CASSLERASYNEQFF.

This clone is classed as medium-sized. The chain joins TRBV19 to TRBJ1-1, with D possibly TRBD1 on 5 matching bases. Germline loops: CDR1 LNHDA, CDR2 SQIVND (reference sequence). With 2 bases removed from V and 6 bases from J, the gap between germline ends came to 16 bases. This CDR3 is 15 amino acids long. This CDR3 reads CASSIFGGVGPEAFF. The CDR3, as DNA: TGTGCCAGTAGTATATTCGGAGGTGTGGGGCCTGAAGCTTTCTTT.

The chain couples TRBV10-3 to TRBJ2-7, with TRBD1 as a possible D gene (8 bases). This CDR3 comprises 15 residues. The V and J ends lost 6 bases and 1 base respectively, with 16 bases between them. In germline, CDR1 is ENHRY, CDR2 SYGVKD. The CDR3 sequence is CAIRRNRGGSYEQYF. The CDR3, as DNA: TGTGCCATCAGGAGAAACAGGGGGGGATCCTACGAGCAGTACTTC.

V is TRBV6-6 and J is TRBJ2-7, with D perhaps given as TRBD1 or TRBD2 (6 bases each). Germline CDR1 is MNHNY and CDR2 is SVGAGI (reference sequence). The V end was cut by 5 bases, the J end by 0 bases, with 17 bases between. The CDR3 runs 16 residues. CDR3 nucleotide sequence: TGTGCCAGCAGTACGACGAGGGGGGCCCTCTCCTACGAGCAGTACTTC. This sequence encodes CASSTTRGALSYEQYF.

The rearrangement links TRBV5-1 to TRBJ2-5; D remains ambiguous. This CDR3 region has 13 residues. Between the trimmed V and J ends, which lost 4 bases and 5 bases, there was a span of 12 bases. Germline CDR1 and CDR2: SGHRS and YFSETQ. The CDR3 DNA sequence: TGCGCCAGCAGCCGCGTAGGGTTGGAGACCCAGTACTTC. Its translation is CASSRVGLETQYF.

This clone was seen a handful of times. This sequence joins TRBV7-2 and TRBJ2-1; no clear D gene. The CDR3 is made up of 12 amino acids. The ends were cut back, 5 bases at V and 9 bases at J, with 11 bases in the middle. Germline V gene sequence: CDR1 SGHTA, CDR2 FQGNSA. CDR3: CASSPPSSEQFF. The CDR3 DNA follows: TGTGCCAGCAGCCCGCCTAGTAGTGAGCAGTTCTTC.

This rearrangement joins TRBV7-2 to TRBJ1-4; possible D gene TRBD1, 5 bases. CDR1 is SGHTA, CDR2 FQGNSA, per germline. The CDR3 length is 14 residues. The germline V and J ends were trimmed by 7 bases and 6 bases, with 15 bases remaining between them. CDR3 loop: CASTRGKTHEKLFF. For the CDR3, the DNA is TGTGCCAGCACTCGGGGGAAGACACATGAAAAACTGTTTTTT.

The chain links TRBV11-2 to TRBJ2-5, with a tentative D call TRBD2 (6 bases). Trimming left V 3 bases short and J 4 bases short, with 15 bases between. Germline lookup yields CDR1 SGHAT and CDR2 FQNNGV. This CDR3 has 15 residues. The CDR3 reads CASSFAWRVGETQYF. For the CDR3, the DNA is TGTGCCAGCAGCTTCGCCTGGAGGGTGGGAGAGACCCAGTACTTC. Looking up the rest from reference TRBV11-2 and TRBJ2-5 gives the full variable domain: EAGVAQSPRYKIIEKRQSVAFWCNPISGHATLYWYQQILGQGPKLLIQFQNNGVVDDSQLPKDRFSAERLKGVDSTLKIQPAKLEDSAVYLCASSFAWRVGETQYFGPGTRLLVL.

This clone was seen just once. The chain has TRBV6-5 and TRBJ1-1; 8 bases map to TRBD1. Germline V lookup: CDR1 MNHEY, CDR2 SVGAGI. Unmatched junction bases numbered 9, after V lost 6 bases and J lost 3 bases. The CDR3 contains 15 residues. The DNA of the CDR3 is TGTGCCAGCAGGACGGGACAGGAGAGGTACACTGAAGCTTTCTTT. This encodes CASRTGQERYTEAFF.

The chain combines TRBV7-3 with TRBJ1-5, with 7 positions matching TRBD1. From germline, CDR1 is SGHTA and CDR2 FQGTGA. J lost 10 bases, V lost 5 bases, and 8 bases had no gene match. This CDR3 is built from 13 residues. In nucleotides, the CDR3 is TGTGCCAGCAGCCTAGACAGGGTCAGCCCCCAGCATTTT. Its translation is CASSLDRVSPQHF.

Here the CDR3 reads CASSLSAVTTETQYF. The CDR3 DNA reads as TGCGCCAGCAGCTTGTCGGCAGTAACAACGGAGACCCAGTACTTC. J is TRBJ2-5 and V is TRBV5-1; D remains ambiguous. There are 15 residues in the CDR3. Germline-derived CDR1 and CDR2 are SGHRS and YFSETQ. Trimming cost V 1 base and J 5 bases, with 15 bases left between them.